This T cell receptor beta chain was captured in a study of blood T cell repertoires in COVID-19. Across the whole study: Samples taken during acute and convalescent COVID-19 were collected in the United States, Italy and Spain. PBMCs, B-cell-depleted T cells, or T cells were the source of the cDNA or gDNA that made up the material.

This clone was seen only once. CDR1 MNHEY and CDR2 SMNVEV come from the germline V gene (reference sequence). Trimming removed 0 bases from V and 2 bases from J; junction bases left unmatched: 2. The CDR3 loop spans 15 amino acids. In the original processing: Estimation of nucleated cell counts relied on the amplification of reference gene primers. Sequencing used immunoSEQ multiplex PCR; TCRdb keeps in-frame clones, though not all of them. V, J and clone size were drawn from that table, and D and trimming were deduced from the DNA. The sample records hundreds of thousands of clones, roughly 85% being singletons.

This chain uses TRBV27 with TRBJ2-5, with 8 bases lining up with TRBD2. Sequenced material: peripheral blood. The clonotype was recovered from a man between 45 and 60 years old with active or convalescent COVID-19. The DNA for the CDR3 is TGTGCCAGCAGTTTATCACTAGCGGAACAAGAGACCCAGTACTTC. Translating gives CASSLSLAEQETQYF.